This TCR beta chain was profiled in a study of Ad26.COV2.S vaccination and SARS-CoV-2 variants. Turning to the study itself: Each vaccinee took Ad26.COV2.S intramuscularly, once or twice 56 days apart. Study-wide results and limits: Vaccinees displayed broader spike-specific TCR repertoires than placebo recipients. Total T cell responses may have been underestimated by the TCR breadth and depth analyses.

V was clipped by 4 bases and J by 4 bases, with 11 bases between them. The CDR3 is made up of 13 amino acids. The germline V gene encodes CDR1 SQVTM and CDR2 ANQGSEA. The data were produced by immunoSEQ multiplex PCR, yet TCRdb's version contains in-frame clones alone and is incomplete. This table holds 450,000 to 550,000 clones, 89% found once. A word on this clone: What it recognizes is unknown.

Sample treatment: some 19 received Ad26.COV2.S at low or high dose, single or two shots; about five received placebo; per-sample allocation not given. Samples were taken on day 63 after the first vaccine or placebo injection. The gene calls are TRBV29-1 and TRBJ1-3; no definite D call. The material was peripheral blood, obtained in a trial of Ad26.COV2.S vaccine versus placebo. The receptor comes from a person between 18 and 65 years old who received the Ad26.COV2.S COVID-19 vaccine or a placebo. The chain's CDR3 is CSVARGTGNTIYF. CDR3 nucleotide sequence: TGCAGCGTTGCCCGGGGTACCGGAAACACCATATATTTT. The complete variable domain, with remaining parts taken from reference TRBV29-1 and TRBJ1-3, reads SAVISQKPSRDICQRGTSLTIQCQVDSQVTMMFWYRQQPGQSLTLIATANQGSEATYESGFVIDKFPISRPNLTFSTLTVSNMSPEDSSIYLCSVARGTGNTIYFGEGSWLTVV.